This TCR beta chain was profiled in a study of cytomegalovirus exposure and HLA in healthy donors (dated by TCRdb to the late 2010s). A note on the overall study: According to an earlier analysis of 450 to 650 of the donors, roughly 180 million T cells yielded 95 million to 140 million unique TCR beta sequences and about 300 Gb of sequence data. Around 320 gigabases of sequencing data and approximately 80 million unique TCR sequences were included in an early release covering 550 to 800 HLA-typed donors. Four or five DR-DQ haplotypes were handled as single units for association and clustering, since linkage in the cohort was strong. In an earlier analysis of around 540 of the donors, high-throughput TCR beta sequencing was used to judge whether each TCR beta V gene segment behaved as functional or pseudogenic. Alongside the repertoire data, information on donor age, sex, ethnicity and CMV serostatus was compiled. In a later genetic analysis, genome-wide SNP genotypes for about 55% of the roughly 670 donors were used, and that subset was treated as a discovery cohort. Of the 300 to 500 genotyped donors, roughly 76% were placed in the genetic ancestry cluster associated with self-reported Caucasian donors. In the later analysis, no new phenotypic data were used to find candidate immune exposures; instead, reliance was placed on TCR beta sequences and their occurrence across donors. Typing coverage differed by locus: A, B, C, DRB1 and DQB1 were typed in roughly 620-630 donors, DQA1 in approximately 520, DPA1 in some 600, and DPB1 in around 490. The study aimed to test whether signatures of past pathogen exposure could be identified by cataloging public T cell receptors. On average, 235,054 unique TCR beta nucleotide sequences were sequenced per donor among 398 genotyped donors of the cohort, with roughly 18% of those sequences being non-productive. To study patterns of TCR occurrence, a later analysis re-analyzed previously published TCR beta repertoires from 600 to 750 donors and added high-resolution HLA genotyping. The study combined high-throughput TCR immunosequencing, statistical association of individual TCRs with disease status, and machine learning to predict cytomegalovirus infection status. A separate validation cohort of roughly 110 different subjects was used in addition to the approximately 700-subject first cohort. The T cell repertoires of 670 or so subjects were profiled by immunosequencing and related to cytomegalovirus serostatus. Class I and class II HLA loci were covered by the typing at four-digit resolution. Every repertoire in the discovery cohort had been generated on one and the same sequencing platform.

Receptor libraries were prepared by the immunoSEQ multiplex PCR assay. For the multiplex PCR, a mixture combining 60 forward primers for TCR Vbeta segments and 13 reverse primers for TCR Jbeta segments was used. The CDR3 region of rearranged TCR beta genes was amplified from genomic DNA by a multiplex PCR assay. The amplified TCR beta libraries were sequenced on the Illumina HiSeq System as 87-base-pair reads. As for the authors' bioinformatics: Across the roughly 640 repertoires, a later analysis counted roughly 84 million unique TCR beta chains, about 10 million of which were shared by at least two donors. Raw reads were error-corrected and collapsed into unique sequences with a nearest-neighbor algorithm that merged closely related sequences to remove PCR and sequencing errors. To assign V, D and J gene segments, CDR3 sequences were aligned to IMGT reference sequences. For a sequence to be retained, at least a six-nucleotide match to both a V gene segment and a J gene segment was required. A rearrangement counted as productive if the CDR3 had no stop codons and remained in frame with V and J, and every other rearrangement counted as non-productive. CDR3 was defined according to IMGT convention as the region running from the second conserved V-encoded cysteine to the conserved J-encoded phenylalanine. In an earlier analysis of 550 to 650 of the donors, sequences lacking an unambiguous match to a single V gene segment were excluded. An earlier analysis of around 600 of the donors classified V segments as functional when productive rearrangements were above 56.7% and as segregating when the standard deviation between donors was above 5%. A statistical classification framework was built for diagnosing cytomegalovirus status from the catalog of TCR beta chain sequences. V and J gene assignment, in a later analysis, came from comparing TCR nucleotide sequences with IMGT/GENE-DB human TR gene sequences. A later analysis assigned CDR3 sequences and most-parsimonious VDJ recombination scenarios with the TCRdist pipeline. In a later analysis, each TCR beta chain was defined by its CDR3 amino acid sequence together with its V-gene family, and reads without a unique V-gene family were excluded. To address suspected cross-contamination and a sequencing artifact, a later analysis removed around 600 highly shared, low-generation-probability nucleotide sequences. For each public chain, a later analysis derived a clonal expansion index from normalized ranks of inferred template counts within each repertoire. A later analysis computed generation probabilities with a VDJ recombination model fitted to out-of-frame rearrangements, and checked the results against IGoR. In a later analysis, TCR-TCR, TCR-HLA and TCR-CMV co-occurrence was scored with hypergeometric tests, and a repertoire-size bias correction was applied to TCR pairs. In a later analysis, false discovery rates were estimated by permuting HLA or CMV assignments 20 times. A later analysis grouped co-occurring TCRs with DBSCAN, adding TCRdist sequence similarity when clustering within HLA-allele-positive subsets. Co-occurrence clustering excluded repertoires with fewer than 30,000 or more than 120,000 public chains, plus five with anomalous nucleotide sharing. TCRdb carries this immuneACCESS record with in-frame sequences only. Its versions omit some clonotypes, under half of them owing to an unresolved V gene in the studies checked, with the rest unexplained. That table gives V, J and clone size, and the DNA gave D and trimming. A total of some 90,000 clones appear in this sample, 60% to 75% of them only once. Of the sample, around 3.2% falls within the top ten clones.

Overall results and qualifications from the work: A cluster of highly shared sequence variants was judged likely to be a technical artifact of the sequencing pipeline. In an earlier analysis of approximately 590 of the donors, most TCR beta V segments were observed in productive rearrangements about 90% or about 30% of the time, broadly matching IMGT annotations. An association between a missense DCLRE1C variant and V-gene and J-gene trimming of TCR beta chains was found in a later genetic analysis and replicated in an independent cohort. Because HLA typing was missing for some donors at each locus, association tests included only the typed subset. Roughly uniform sequencing depth across donors was assumed in presence/absence analyses, although this assumption may not hold. In both the original and validation cohorts, the classifier was reported to diagnose cytomegalovirus status with high specificity and sensitivity. Linkage disequilibrium might explain the correlated functional status among segregating V segments, but an unknown experimental factor could not be ruled out. Several of the top co-occurrence clusters appeared to be linked to parvovirus B19, influenza, CMV and Epstein-Barr virus, according to a later analysis. Most TCR sequences were seen in very few donors, while some public TCRs were found in many individuals. A further reported finding was that TCR beta sequences accurately predicted the HLA-A and HLA-B alleles for most subjects in the first cohort. It was suggested by the authors that the approach could potentially be generalized to other disease states and immunological phenotypes. Compared with equally common non-associated chains, HLA-associated TCR beta chains in a later analysis were more clonally expanded and had lower generation probabilities. Some IMGT-functional V segments, including TRBV6-2 and TRBV6-3, could not be distinguished by the 87-base-pair reads and were therefore excluded. At a false discovery rate of 0.05, a later analysis linked under 20,000 TCR beta sequences to specific HLA alleles. A total of some 180 TCR beta chains were listed by the study as associated with cytomegalovirus. The only immune exposure information available for the cohort was CMV serostatus. Around 16 rarely observed V segments, including chromosome 9 orphons, were excluded from the earlier analysis of 550 to 700 of the donors because counts were too low. According to a later analysis, TCR association rates differed among HLA loci, with DRB1 alleles showing the most associated TCRs and HLA-C alleles showing the fewest. In a later genetic analysis, fewer N-insertions in productive TCRs were reported among donors in an Asian-associated ancestry cluster than the roughly 700-donor mean. A few of the identified cytomegalovirus-associated TCR beta chains were confirmed in vitro to be specific for cytomegalovirus antigens. This cohort had only TCR beta chains sequenced, and the lack of alpha or paired-chain data limited which features could be detected. A later analysis found that most CMV-associated TCR beta chains appeared HLA-restricted, with HLA associations seemingly driven largely by CMV exposure. When HLA alleles, especially DR and DQ, strongly co-occurred, TCR associations were difficult to assign to individual alleles.

From V the trimming removes 5 bases and from J it removes 4 bases, while the gene matches leave 14 bases of the junction unaccounted for. The cysteine opens and the phenylalanine closes a CDR3 of 17 amino acids. Of all the DNA, just the CDR3 is kept, 51 bases in frame from base 1. Looking up the germline V gene yields CDR1 SGHVS and CDR2 FNYEAQ. The cohort was made up of approximately 670 healthy bone marrow donors. At the time of sampling, all cohort members were nominally healthy, though unrecorded immune exposures were likely present. The donor tested CMV seropositive and was one of the 289 seropositive cohort members. Every donor gave a peripheral blood sample, and the peripheral blood mononuclear cells from that sample were used for TCR beta sequencing. Genomic DNA was extracted from the blood cell samples with the Qiagen DNeasy Blood Extraction Kit. Details on this clone: Its antigen remains undetermined. No clone much larger than this one lies a single base away; base qualities are absent.

This TCR was sampled from a female donor in good health and CMV-seropositive. Sequenced input: PBMCs. This chain joins TRBV7-6 to TRBJ2-7; 10 of the junction bases match TRBD1. The CDR3 has the sequence CASSPVGWGQGRYEQYF. The nucleotide sequence reads as follows: TGTGCCAGCAGCCCAGTCGGCTGGGGACAGGGGAGGTACGAGCAGTACTTC.